A single sample gave rise to the 10 T cell receptor beta chains below, sequenced in a study of response to subunit inactivated influenza vaccine. TCRdb processed the RT-PCR reads anew with MiXCR; each CDR3 protein has one entry. The sample has about 520,000 distinct CDR3 sequences, approximately 11% seen once. The sample consisted of PBMCs from blood, taken roughly 46 days after vaccination. Receptors originate from a man between 50 and 59 years old who received an inactivated influenza vaccine.

This clonotype was counted only a few times. The chain employs TRBV20-1 and TRBJ2-1, with TRBD1 identical over 8 bases. The CDR3 totals 15 residues. V lost 3 bases and J lost 6; bases outside the gene matches: 10. CDR1 is DFQATT and CDR2 is SNEGSKA in the germline V gene (reference sequence). CDR3 sequence (DNA): TGCAGTGCTAGTTCTCAGGGGGCGAGTCCCAATGAGCAGTTCTTC. Amino acids: CSASSQGASPNEQFF.

This clonotype occurred a few times. CDR3 sequence: CASTLPRGDPYEQYF. DNA of the CDR3: TGTGCCAGCACTCTCCCGAGGGGCGACCCCTACGAGCAGTACTTC. The chain joins TRBV7-9 to TRBJ2-7; D is tentatively TRBD1 or TRBD2 (5 bases each). CDR3 size: 15 residues. Looked up from germline, CDR1 is SEHNR and CDR2 is FQNEAQ (reference sequence). V was pared by 7 bases and J by 2 bases, with 18 bases between.

This clonotype was seen more than once but under ten times. The rearrangement links TRBV7-9 to TRBJ2-7; D is unclear. Looked up from germline, CDR1 is SEHNR and CDR2 is FQNEAQ (reference sequence). V was clipped by 3 bases and J by 4 bases, with 7 bases between them. The CDR3 contains 12 residues. The CDR3 DNA follows: TGTGCCAGCAGCTTTCTCTTTTACGAGCAGTACTTC. Translated: CASSFLFYEQYF.

This clonotype came up many times. The chain has TRBV29-1 and TRBJ2-7, with TRBD2 as a possible D gene (5 bases). There are 14 residues in the CDR3. V was clipped by 4 bases and J by 0 bases, with 13 bases between them. From germline, CDR1 is SQVTM and CDR2 ANQGSEA. The CDR3: CSVVGEPFSYEQYF. CDR3 in DNA: TGCAGCGTTGTCGGGGAACCTTTCTCCTACGAGCAGTACTTC.

This chain links TRBV5-1 with TRBJ2-2, with D unresolved. The CDR3 has 13 amino acids. Germline CDR1 reads SGHRS; CDR2 reads YFSETQ. Trimming cost V 4 bases and J 6 bases, with 10 bases left between them. CDR3 sequence reads: CASSAARSGELFF. CDR3 bases: TGCGCCAGCAGCGCCGCTAGGTCCGGGGAGCTGTTTTTT.

This clonotype has a handful of counts. The V gene is TRBV18, the J gene TRBJ2-1; TRBD2 agrees at 15 bases. V dropped 3 bases and J dropped 14; count of bases not matched to a gene: 5. The CDR3 has 14 amino acids. Germline V lookup: CDR1 KGHSH, CDR2 LQKENI. The CDR3: CASSPMGLAGGEFF. As DNA, the CDR3 is TGTGCCAGCTCACCGATGGGACTAGCGGGAGGCGAGTTCTTC. Drawing the rest from reference TRBV18 and TRBJ2-1, the complete variable domain is NAGVMQNPRHLVRRRGQEARLRCSPMKGHSHVYWYRQLPEEGLKFMVYLQKENIIDESGMPKERFSAEFPKEGPSILRIQQVVRGDSAAYFCASSPMGLAGGEFFGPGTRLTVL.

This clonotype showed up many times. The chain uses TRBV2 and TRBJ2-2; D is undetermined. The CDR3 totals 12 residues. V was pared by 6 bases and J by 3 bases, with 5 bases between. Germline V CDR1 and CDR2: SNHLY, FYNNEI. CDR3 nucleotides: TGTGCCAGCAGGGACCACACCGGGGAGCTGTTTTTT. Translation: CASRDHTGELFF.

This clonotype was counted a few times. The chain uses TRBV20-1 and TRBJ2-7; 10 positions agree with TRBD2. CDR1 is DFQATT and CDR2 is SNEGSKA in the germline V gene (reference sequence). Losses at the gene ends were 3 bases for V and 2 bases for J; bases not matched to a gene: 4. The CDR3 sequence is 14 residues long. The CDR3 DNA reads TGCAGTGCTAGTCGAGCGGGAGGGACCTACGAGCAGTACTTC. Residues: CSASRAGGTYEQYF.

Ten or more counts support this clonotype. The rearrangement uses TRBV29-1 and TRBJ2-7; 10 bases match TRBD1. The length of the CDR3 is 14 residues. J gave up 6 bases and V 3 bases, and 8 bases lay outside the gene matches. Per the germline V gene, CDR1 is SQVTM and CDR2 is ANQGSEA. The CDR3 DNA sequence: TGCAGCGTTGACCCCCGGGGACAGGGGACCGAGCAGTACTTC. It specifies CSVDPRGQGTEQYF.

This clonotype showed up many times. The V and J genes are TRBV27 and TRBJ1-5, with D uncertain. CDR3 size: 14 residues. V dropped 6 bases and J dropped 3 bases, with 12 bases sitting between them. In germline, CDR1 is MNHEY, CDR2 SMNVEV (reference sequence). This chain's CDR3 is CASRSAETNQPQHF. Written as DNA, the CDR3 is TGTGCCAGCAGGAGTGCGGAGACCAATCAGCCCCAGCATTTT.